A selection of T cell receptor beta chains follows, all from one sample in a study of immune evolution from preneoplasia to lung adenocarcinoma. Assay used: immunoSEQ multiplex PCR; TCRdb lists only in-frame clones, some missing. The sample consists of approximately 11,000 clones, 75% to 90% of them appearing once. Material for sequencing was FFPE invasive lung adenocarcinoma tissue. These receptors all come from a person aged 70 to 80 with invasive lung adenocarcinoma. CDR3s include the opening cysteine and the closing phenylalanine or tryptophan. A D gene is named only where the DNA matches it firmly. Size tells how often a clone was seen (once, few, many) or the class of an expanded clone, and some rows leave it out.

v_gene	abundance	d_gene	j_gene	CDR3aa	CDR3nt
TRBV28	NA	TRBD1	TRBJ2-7	CASSLGTGVYQQYF	TGTGCCAGCAGTTTGGGGACAGGGGTTTACCAACAGTACTTC
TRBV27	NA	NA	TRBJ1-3	CASSRAFSGNTIYF	TGTGCCAGCTCGAGGGCCTTCTCTGGAAACACCATATATTTT
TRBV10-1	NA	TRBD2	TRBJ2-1	CASSPGLAGGSEQFF	TGCGCCAGCAGCCCCGGACTAGCGGGAGGGAGTGAGCAGTTCTTC
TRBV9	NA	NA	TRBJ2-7	CASSGGEGLNEQYF	TGTGCCAGCAGCGGAGGAGAGGGCCTGAACGAGCAGTACTTC
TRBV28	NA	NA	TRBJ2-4	CASSPSRVMNIQYF	TGTGCCAGCAGTCCTAGCAGGGTGATGAACATTCAGTACTTC
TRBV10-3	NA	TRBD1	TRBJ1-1	CAIRDRDTEAFF	TGTGCCATCAGGGACAGGGACACTGAAGCTTTCTTT
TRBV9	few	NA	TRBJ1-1	CASSVVAGLNTEAFF	TGTGCCAGCAGCGTAGTGGCAGGTCTGAACACTGAAGCTTTCTTT
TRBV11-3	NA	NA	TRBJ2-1	CASSLDGRPSYNEQFF	TGTGCCAGCAGCTTAGATGGGAGGCCCTCCTACAATGAGCAGTTCTTC
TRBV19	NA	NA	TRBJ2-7	CASSNLGTYEQYF	TGTGCCAGTAGTAACCTGGGAACCTACGAGCAGTACTTC
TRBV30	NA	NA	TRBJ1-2	CAWKPDSWGYTF	TGTGCCTGGAAACCCGACAGTTGGGGCTACACCTTC
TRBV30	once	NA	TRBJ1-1	CAWSAQTGNTEAFF	TGTGCCTGGAGTGCCCAAACAGGAAACACTGAAGCTTTCTTT
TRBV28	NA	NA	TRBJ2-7	CASSLGGAQGRSIGYEQYF	TGTGCCAGCAGTTTAGGGGGGGCACAGGGGCGCAGTATAGGCTACGAGCAGTACTTC
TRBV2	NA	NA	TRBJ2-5	CASSEMETQYF	TGTGCCAGCAGTGAGATGGAGACCCAGTACTTC
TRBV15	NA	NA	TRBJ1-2	CATSSLVSGYTF	TGTGCCACCAGCAGCTTGGTTAGTGGCTACACCTTC
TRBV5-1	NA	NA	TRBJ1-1	CASSLVDMNTEAFF	TGCGCCAGCAGCTTGGTGGACATGAACACTGAAGCTTTCTTT
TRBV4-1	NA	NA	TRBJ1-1	CASSQNDWVEAFF	TGCGCCAGCAGCCAAAATGATTGGGTTGAAGCTTTCTTT
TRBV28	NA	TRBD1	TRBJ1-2	CASSVGTGWNYGYTF	TGTGCCAGCAGTGTCGGGACAGGGTGGAACTATGGCTACACCTTC
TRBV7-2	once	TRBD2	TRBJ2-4	CASSSRVAGAFGHIQYF	TGTGCCAGCAGCTCCCGAGTAGCGGGGGCCTTTGGACACATTCAGTACTTC
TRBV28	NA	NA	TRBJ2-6	CASISALSGANVLTF	TGTGCCAGCATTTCAGCGCTCTCTGGGGCCAACGTCCTGACTTTC
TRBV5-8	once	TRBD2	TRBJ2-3	CASSLWGLAGSADTQYF	TGTGCCAGCAGCTTATGGGGACTAGCGGGCAGTGCAGATACGCAGTATTTT
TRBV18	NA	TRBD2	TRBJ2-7	CASRRLAGPYEQYF	TGTGCCAGCCGTCGACTAGCGGGACCCTACGAGCAGTACTTC
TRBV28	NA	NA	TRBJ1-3	CASSFPEGGNTIYF	TGTGCCAGCAGTTTTCCGGAGGGAGGAAACACCATATATTTT
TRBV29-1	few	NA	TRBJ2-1	CSGGADYYNEQFF	TGCAGCGGTGGGGCGGATTACTACAATGAGCAGTTCTTC
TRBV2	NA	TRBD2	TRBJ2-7	CASSERDGRAEGEQYF	TGTGCCAGCAGTGAACGAGACGGGAGGGCCGAGGGCGAGCAGTACTTC
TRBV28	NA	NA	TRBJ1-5	CASSFVSVSNQPQHF	TGTGCCAGCAGTTTTGTTAGTGTGAGCAATCAGCCCCAGCATTTT
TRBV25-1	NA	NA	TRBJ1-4	CASSRDHTQKLFF	TGTGCCAGCAGCCGGGACCACACGCAAAAACTGTTTTTT
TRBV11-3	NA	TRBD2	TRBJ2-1	CASSGKGLAMFNEQFF	TGTGCCAGCAGCGGCAAGGGACTAGCGATGTTCAATGAGCAGTTCTTC
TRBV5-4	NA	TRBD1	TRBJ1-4	CASSSGQGREKLFF	TGTGCCAGCAGCTCCGGACAGGGAAGAGAAAAACTGTTTTTT
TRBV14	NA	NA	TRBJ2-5	CASSQGAGVQETQYF	TGTGCCAGCAGCCAAGGCGCAGGGGTCCAAGAGACCCAGTACTTC
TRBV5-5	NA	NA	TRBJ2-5	CASSLETQYF	TGTGCCAGCAGCCTGGAGACCCAGTACTTC
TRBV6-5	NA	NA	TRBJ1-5	CASSPQVHSNQPQHF	TGTGCCAGCAGCCCGCAGGTACATAGCAATCAGCCCCAGCATTTT
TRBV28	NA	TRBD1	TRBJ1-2	CASRGQGVYGYTF	TGTGCCAGCAGGGGACAGGGGGTCTATGGCTACACCTTC
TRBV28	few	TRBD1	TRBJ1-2	CASRLPRDRAYGYTF	TGTGCCAGCAGACTACCCCGGGACAGAGCCTATGGCTACACCTTC
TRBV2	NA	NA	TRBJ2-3	CASSEAPPGHSPTGTDTQYF	TGTGCCAGCAGTGAAGCACCACCGGGACACTCTCCCACGGGCACAGATACGCAGTATTTT
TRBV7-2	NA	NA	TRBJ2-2	CASSLEGAYTGELFF	TGTGCCAGCAGCTTAGAAGGGGCTTACACCGGGGAGCTGTTTTTT
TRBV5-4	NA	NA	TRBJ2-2	CASSLGIGVISTGELFF	TGTGCCAGCAGCTTGGGGATAGGGGTGATATCCACCGGGGAGCTGTTTTTT
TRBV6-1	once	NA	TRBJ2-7	CASSRVDGYEQYF	TGTGCCAGCAGTCGAGTGGACGGCTACGAGCAGTACTTC
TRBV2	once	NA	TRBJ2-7	CASSETQVSEQYF	TGTGCCAGCAGTGAAACTCAAGTAAGCGAGCAGTACTTC
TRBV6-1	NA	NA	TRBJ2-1	CASSEALGPHPQFF	TGTGCCAGCAGTGAAGCGCTTGGCCCCCATCCGCAGTTCTTC
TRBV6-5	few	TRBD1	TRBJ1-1	CASSYRPDREAFF	TGTGCCAGCAGTTACCGGCCGGACAGGGAAGCTTTCTTT
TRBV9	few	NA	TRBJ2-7	CASSSRLVSEQYF	TGTGCCAGCAGCTCAAGACTAGTCTCCGAGCAGTACTTC
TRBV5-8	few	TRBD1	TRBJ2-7	CASSPWTGLTHEQYF	TGTGCCAGCAGCCCTTGGACAGGGTTGACCCACGAGCAGTACTTC
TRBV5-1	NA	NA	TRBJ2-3	CASSLRQMGTDTQYF	TGCGCCAGCAGCTTGAGGCAAATGGGCACAGATACGCAGTATTTT
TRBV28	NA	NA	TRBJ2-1	CASSLISRDEQFF	TGTGCCAGCAGTTTGATTTCCAGAGATGAGCAGTTCTTC
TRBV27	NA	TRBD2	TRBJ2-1	CASSSPGLAEQFF	TGTGCCAGCAGTTCCCCGGGACTAGCTGAGCAGTTCTTC
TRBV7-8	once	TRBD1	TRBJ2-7	CASSSTGDGFTGQYF	TGTGCCAGCAGCAGCACAGGGGATGGCTTTACTGGGCAGTACTTC
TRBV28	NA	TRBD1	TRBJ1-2	CASSSSGTGTNYGYTF	TGTGCCAGCAGTTCCTCCGGGACAGGGACTAACTATGGCTACACCTTC
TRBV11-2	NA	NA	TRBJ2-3	CASSLGSRLGTDTQYF	TGTGCCAGCAGCTTAGGCTCTCGGTTGGGGACAGATACGCAGTATTTT
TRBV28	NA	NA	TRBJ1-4	CASSPGTNEKLFF	TGTGCCAGCAGTCCAGGAACTAATGAAAAACTGTTTTTT
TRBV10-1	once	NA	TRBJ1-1	CASHGFPNTEAFF	TGCGCCAGCCACGGTTTCCCGAACACTGAAGCTTTCTTT
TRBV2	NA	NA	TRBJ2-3	CASSEGPGLDTQYF	TGTGCCAGCAGCGAAGGGCCAGGCCTAGATACGCAGTATTTT